This entry lists 4 T cell receptor beta chains sequenced from one sample in a study of somatic mutations in cytotoxic T cells in rheumatoid arthritis. Assay used: immunoSEQ multiplex PCR; TCRdb lists only in-frame clones, some missing. Counted here are some 6,400 clones, 72% occurring once; the ten biggest clones make up approximately 40%. Input material: CD8+ T cells sorted from blood. The receptors were sampled from a woman aged 50 to 65 in good health.

The sample holds a few counts of this clone. CDR3 protein: CASSYVRDRYEQYF. As DNA, the CDR3 is TGTGCCAGCAGTTACGTTCGGGACAGGTACGAGCAGTACTTC. The chain is built from TRBV6-6 and TRBJ2-7; the match to TRBD1 covers 8 bases. Germline loops: CDR1 MNHNY, CDR2 SVGAGI (reference sequence). The trim removed 2 bases at V and 4 bases at J, leaving 4 bases unmatched. The CDR3 consists of 14 residues.

The V and J genes are TRBV29-1 and TRBJ1-3; maybe TRBD1 (5 bases). V was cut by 3 bases and J by 0 bases, with 9 bases left in between. This CDR3 spans 14 amino acids. Germline V gene lookup returns CDR1 SQVTM and CDR2 ANQGSEA. The CDR3 DNA reads as TGCAGCGTTGAGGGGCTGGGCTCTGGAAACACCATATATTTT. It is translated as CSVEGLGSGNTIYF.

The chain has TRBV7-4 and TRBJ2-7; 13 bases fit TRBD2. Germline CDR1 reads SGHVT; CDR2 reads SQSDAQ. There are 17 residues in the CDR3. Trimming at V came to 5 bases and at J to 2 bases, leaving 9 bases not matched to a gene. CDR3 DNA sequence: TGTGCCAGCAGCCCCCAGGGACTAGCGGGGACCACCTACGAGCAGTACTTC. Amino acid sequence: CASSPQGLAGTTYEQYF.

In its sample, this clone was seen a few times. V is TRBV6-1 and J is TRBJ2-7; TRBD1 matches at 12 bases. The CDR3 has 16 amino acids. V shed 2 bases and J 7 bases; nucleotides not matched to a gene: 9. Germline lookup yields CDR1 MNHNS and CDR2 SASEGT. Here the CDR3 DNA reads TGTGCCAGCAGTGAACCCCCGGGACAGGGGGCAAGTGAGCAGTACTTC. This gives the protein CASSEPPGQGASEQYF.